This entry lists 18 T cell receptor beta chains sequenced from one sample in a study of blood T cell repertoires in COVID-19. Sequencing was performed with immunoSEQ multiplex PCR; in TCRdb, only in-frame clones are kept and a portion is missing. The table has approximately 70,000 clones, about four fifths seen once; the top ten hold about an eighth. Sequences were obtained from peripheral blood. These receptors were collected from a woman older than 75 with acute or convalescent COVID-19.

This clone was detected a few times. The CDR3 nucleotides read TGCGCCAGCAGCCAAGGTTCGGAGCGTAGGGGTAACTATGGCTACACCTTC. Its protein is CASSQGSERRGNYGYTF. The rearrangement joins TRBV4-1 to TRBJ1-2; D possibly corresponds to TRBD1 (5 bases). V was pared by 1 base and J by 1 base, with 16 bases between. In germline, CDR1 is MGHRA, CDR2 YSYEKL. The CDR3 has 17 amino acids.

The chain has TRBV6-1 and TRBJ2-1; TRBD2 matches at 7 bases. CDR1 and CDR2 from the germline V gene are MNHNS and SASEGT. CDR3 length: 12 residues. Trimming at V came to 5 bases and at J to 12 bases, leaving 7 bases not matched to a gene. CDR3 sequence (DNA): TGTGCCAGCAGTACGGGGCGGACTAGGCAGTTCTTC. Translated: CASSTGRTRQFF.

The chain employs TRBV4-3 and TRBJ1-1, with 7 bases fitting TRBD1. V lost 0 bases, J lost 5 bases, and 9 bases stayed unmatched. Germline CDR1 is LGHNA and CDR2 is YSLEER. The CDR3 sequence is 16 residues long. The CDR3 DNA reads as TGCGCCAGCAGCCAAGACAGGGGGTGGTGGGATACTGAAGCTTTCTTT. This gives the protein CASSQDRGWWDTEAFF.

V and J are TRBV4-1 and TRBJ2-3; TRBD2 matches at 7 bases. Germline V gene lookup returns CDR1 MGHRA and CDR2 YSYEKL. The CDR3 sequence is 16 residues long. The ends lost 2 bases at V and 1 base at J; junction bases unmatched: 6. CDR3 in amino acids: CASSQLSLAGTDTQYF. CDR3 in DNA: TGCGCCAGCAGCCAATTATCGCTAGCGGGCACAGATACGCAGTATTTT.

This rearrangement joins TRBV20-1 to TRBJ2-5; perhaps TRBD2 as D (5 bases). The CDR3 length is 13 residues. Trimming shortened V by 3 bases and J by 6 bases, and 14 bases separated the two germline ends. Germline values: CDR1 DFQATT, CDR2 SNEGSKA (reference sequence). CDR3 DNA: TGCAGTGCTAGTCTCCCGGGAACCCAGACCCAGTACTTC. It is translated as CSASLPGTQTQYF.

CDR3 amino acids: CASSFSLGTGTYQETQYF. CDR3 DNA sequence: TGTGCCAGCAGCTTCTCCCTGGGGACAGGGACCTACCAAGAGACCCAGTACTTC. The V and J genes are TRBV7-9 and TRBJ2-5; TRBD1 aligns across 9 bases. The junction had 11 bases not matched to a gene; V was cut back by 3 bases and J by 0 bases. The CDR3 runs 18 residues. CDR1 is SEHNR and CDR2 is FQNEAQ in the germline V gene (reference sequence).

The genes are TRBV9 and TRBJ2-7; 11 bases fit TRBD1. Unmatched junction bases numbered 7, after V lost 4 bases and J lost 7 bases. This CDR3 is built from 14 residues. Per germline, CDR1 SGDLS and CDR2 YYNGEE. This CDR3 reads CASSPWTGGDEQYF. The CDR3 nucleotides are TGTGCCAGCAGCCCCTGGACAGGGGGCGATGAGCAGTACTTC.

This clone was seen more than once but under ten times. The DNA of the CDR3 is TGTGCCAGCAGCACACCTAGGGGTCCCGAAAACATTCAGTACTTC. This gives the protein CASSTPRGPENIQYF. V gene TRBV6-5 combines with J gene TRBJ2-4, with a tentative D call TRBD1 (5 bases). The ends were cut back, 6 bases at V and 5 bases at J, with 17 bases in the middle. The CDR3 is 15 amino acids. CDR1 and CDR2 (germline): MNHEY, SVGAGI.

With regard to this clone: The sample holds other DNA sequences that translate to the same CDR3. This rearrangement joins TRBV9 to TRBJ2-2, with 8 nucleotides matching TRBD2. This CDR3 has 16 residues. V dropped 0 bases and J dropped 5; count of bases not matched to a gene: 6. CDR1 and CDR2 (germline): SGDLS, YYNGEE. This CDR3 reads CASSVGLAGNTGELFF. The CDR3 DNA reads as TGTGCCAGCAGCGTAGGGTTAGCGGGAAATACCGGGGAGCTGTTTTTT. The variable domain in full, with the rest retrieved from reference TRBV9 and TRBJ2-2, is DSGVTQTPKHLITATGQRVTLRCSPRSGDLSVYWYQQSLDQGLQFLIQYYNGEERAKGNILERFSAQQFPDLHSELNLSSLELGDSALYFCASSVGLAGNTGELFFGEGSRLTVL.

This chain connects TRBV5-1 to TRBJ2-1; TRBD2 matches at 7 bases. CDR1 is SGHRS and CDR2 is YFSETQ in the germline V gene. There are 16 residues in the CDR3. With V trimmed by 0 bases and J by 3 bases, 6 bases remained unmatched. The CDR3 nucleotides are TGCGCCAGCAGCTTGGAAGTAGCGGGTAACTACAATGAGCAGTTCTTC. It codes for CASSLEVAGNYNEQFF.

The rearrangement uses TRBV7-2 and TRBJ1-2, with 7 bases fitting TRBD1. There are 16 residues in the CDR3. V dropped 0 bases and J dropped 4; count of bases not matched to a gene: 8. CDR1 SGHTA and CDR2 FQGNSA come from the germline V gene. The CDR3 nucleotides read TGTGCCAGCAGCTTAGCGCGGGCAGGGGGTCCCTATGGCTACACCTTC. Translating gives CASSLARAGGPYGYTF. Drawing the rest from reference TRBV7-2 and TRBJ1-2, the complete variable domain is GAGVSQSPSNKVTEKGKDVELRCDPISGHTALYWYRQSLGQGLEFLIYFQGNSAPDKSGLPSDRFSAERTGGSVSTLTIQRTQQEDSAVYLCASSLARAGGPYGYTFGSGTRLTVV.

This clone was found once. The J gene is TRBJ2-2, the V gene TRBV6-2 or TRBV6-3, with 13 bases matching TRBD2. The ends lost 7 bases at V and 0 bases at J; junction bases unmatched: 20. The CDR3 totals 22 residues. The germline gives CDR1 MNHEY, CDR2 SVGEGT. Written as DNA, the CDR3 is TGTGCCAGCACCCCCCGCGGCTGGACTAGCGGGAGCCTGGGACCGAACACCGGGGAGCTGTTTTTT. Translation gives CASTPRGWTSGSLGPNTGELFF.

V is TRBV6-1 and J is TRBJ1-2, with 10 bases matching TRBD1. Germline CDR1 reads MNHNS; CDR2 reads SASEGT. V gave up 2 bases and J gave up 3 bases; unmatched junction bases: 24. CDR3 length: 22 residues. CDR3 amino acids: CASSEFVGTGADFGRSHYGYTF. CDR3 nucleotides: TGTGCCAGCAGTGAATTCGTCGGGACAGGGGCCGACTTTGGAAGAAGTCACTATGGCTACACCTTC.

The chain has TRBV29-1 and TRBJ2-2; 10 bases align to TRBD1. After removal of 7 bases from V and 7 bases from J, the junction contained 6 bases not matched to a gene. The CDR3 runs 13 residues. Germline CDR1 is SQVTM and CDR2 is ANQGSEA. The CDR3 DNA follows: TGCAGCGCCAGAGGACAGGGGGACGGGGAGCTGTTTTTT. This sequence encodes CSARGQGDGELFF.

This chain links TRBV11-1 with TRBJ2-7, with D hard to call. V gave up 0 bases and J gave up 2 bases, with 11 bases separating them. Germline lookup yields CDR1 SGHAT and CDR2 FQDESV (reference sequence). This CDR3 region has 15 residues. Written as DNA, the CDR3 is TGTGCCAGCAGCTTAGCAGAGGATTACGCCTACGAGCAGTACTTC. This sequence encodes CASSLAEDYAYEQYF.

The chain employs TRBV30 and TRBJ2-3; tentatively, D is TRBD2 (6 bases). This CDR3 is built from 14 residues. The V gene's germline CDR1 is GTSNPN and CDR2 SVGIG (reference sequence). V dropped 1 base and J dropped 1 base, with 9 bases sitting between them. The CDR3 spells CAWSEASGTDTQYF. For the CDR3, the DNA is TGTGCCTGGAGTGAGGCTAGCGGCACAGATACGCAGTATTTT.

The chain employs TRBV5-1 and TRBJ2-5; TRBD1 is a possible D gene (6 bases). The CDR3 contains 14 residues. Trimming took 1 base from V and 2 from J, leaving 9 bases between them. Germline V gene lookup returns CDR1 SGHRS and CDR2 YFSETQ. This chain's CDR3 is CASSLFGQQETQYF. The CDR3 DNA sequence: TGCGCCAGCAGCTTGTTTGGACAGCAAGAGACCCAGTACTTC.

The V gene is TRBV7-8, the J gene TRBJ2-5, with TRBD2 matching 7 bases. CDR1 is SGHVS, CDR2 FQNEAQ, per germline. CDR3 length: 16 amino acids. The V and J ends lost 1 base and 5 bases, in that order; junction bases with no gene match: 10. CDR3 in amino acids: CASSLGSFREVETQYF. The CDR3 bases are TGTGCCAGCAGCTTAGGTTCATTCCGGGAGGTGGAGACCCAGTACTTC.